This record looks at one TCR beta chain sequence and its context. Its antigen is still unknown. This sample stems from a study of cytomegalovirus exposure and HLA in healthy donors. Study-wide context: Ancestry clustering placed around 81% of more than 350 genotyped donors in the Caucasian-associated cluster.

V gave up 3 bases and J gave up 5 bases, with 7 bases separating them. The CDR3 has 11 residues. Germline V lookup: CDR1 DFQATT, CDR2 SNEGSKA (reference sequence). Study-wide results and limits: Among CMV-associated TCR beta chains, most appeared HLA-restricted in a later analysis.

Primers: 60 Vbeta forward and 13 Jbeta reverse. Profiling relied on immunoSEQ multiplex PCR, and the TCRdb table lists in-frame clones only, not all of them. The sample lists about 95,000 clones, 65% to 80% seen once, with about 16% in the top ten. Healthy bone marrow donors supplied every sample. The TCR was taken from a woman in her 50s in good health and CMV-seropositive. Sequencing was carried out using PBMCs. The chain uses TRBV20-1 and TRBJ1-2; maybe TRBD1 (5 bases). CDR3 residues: CSASGGYGYTF. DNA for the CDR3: TGCAGTGCTAGTGGGGGGTATGGCTACACCTTC.